The subject of this entry is one T cell receptor beta chain. The data were obtained in a study of blood T cell repertoires in COVID-19. Study-wide context: Whether acute or convalescent, the COVID-19 samples came from the United States, Italy and Spain. In each case, the material was cDNA or gDNA derived from T cells, B-cell-depleted T cells, or PBMCs.

Authors' data handling: From reference gene primer amplification, estimates of nucleated cell counts were derived. The repertoire was sequenced with immunoSEQ multiplex PCR; TCRdb's copy has only in-frame clones and lacks some. The V and J calls and clone size are taken from that table; D and trimming were inferred from the DNA. This table has approximately 97,000 clones, about nine tenths appearing once. This CDR3 has 13 residues. Germline V gene sequence: CDR1 ENHRY, CDR2 SYGVKD. The V end lost 6 bases, the J end lost 7 bases, and 10 bases lay between the germline ends. The chain recombines TRBV10-3 with TRBJ1-6; D gene unclear. This sequence originates from a man aged 55 to 70 with acute or convalescent COVID-19. Sequencing used peripheral blood. The CDR3 DNA reads TGTGCCATCAGCCTTGGACTAAATTCACCCCTCCACTTT. Its translation is CAISLGLNSPLHF.